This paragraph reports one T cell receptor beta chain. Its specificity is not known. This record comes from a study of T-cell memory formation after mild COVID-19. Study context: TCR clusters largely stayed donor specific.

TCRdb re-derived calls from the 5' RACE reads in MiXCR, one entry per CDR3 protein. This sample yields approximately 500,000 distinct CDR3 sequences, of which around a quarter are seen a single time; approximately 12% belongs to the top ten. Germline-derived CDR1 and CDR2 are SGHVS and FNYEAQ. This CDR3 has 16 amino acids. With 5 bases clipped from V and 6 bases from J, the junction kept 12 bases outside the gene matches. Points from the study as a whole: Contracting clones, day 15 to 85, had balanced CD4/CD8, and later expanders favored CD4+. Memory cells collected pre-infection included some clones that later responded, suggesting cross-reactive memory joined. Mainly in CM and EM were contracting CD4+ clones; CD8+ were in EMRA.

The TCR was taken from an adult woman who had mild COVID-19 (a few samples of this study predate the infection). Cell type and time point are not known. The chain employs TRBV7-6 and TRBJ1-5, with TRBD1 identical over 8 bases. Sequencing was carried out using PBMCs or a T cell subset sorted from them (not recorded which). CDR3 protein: CASSAATGGGSQPQHF. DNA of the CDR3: TGTGCCAGCAGCGCCGCAACAGGGGGAGGGAGTCAGCCCCAGCATTTT.